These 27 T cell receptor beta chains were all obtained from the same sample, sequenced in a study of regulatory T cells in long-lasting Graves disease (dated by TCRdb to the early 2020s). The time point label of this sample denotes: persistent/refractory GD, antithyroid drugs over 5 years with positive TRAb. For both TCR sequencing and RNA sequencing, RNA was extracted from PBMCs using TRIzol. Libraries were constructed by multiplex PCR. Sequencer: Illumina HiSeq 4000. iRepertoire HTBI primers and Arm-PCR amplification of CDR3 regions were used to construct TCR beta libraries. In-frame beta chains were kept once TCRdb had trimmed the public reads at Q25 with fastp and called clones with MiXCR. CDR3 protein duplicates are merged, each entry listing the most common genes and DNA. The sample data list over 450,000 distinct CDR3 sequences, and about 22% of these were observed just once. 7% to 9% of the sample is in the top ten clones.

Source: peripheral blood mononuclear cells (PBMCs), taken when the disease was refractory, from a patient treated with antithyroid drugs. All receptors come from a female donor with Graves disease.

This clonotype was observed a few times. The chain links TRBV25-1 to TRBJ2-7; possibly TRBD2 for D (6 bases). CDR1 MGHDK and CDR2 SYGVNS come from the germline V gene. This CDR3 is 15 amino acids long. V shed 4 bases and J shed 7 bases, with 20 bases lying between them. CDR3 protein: CASSAALGGSREQYF. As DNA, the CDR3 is TGTGCCAGCAGTGCCGCCCTAGGAGGGTCTCGGGAGCAGTACTTC.

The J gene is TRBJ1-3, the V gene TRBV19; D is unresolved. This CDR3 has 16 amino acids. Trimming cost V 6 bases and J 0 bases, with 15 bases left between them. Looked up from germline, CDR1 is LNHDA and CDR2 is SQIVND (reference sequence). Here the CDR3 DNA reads TGTGCCAGTAGCCCCGACCGACGGTTCTCTGGAAACACCATATATTTT. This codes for CASSPDRRFSGNTIYF.

CDR3 DNA: TGTGCCAGCAGCCCGACGGGGGCCAAGGGGTCACCCCTCCACTTT. Translating it yields CASSPTGAKGSPLHF. The chain combines TRBV3-1 with TRBJ1-6, with D perhaps matching TRBD1 (6 bases). CDR1 and CDR2 (germline): LGHDT, YNNKEL (reference sequence). V shed 4 bases and J shed 10 bases, with 17 bases lying between them. The CDR3 consists of 15 residues.

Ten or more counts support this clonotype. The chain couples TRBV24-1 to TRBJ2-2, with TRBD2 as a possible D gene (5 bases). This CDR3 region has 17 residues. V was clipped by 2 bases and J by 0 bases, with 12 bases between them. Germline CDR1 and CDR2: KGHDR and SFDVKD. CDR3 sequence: CATSDSPSGANTGELFF. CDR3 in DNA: TGTGCCACCAGTGATTCCCCCTCCGGGGCGAACACCGGGGAGCTGTTTTTT.

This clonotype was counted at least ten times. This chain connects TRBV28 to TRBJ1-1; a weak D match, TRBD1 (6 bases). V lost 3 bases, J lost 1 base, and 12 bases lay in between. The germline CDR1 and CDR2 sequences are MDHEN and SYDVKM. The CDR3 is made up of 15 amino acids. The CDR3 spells CASSFGGQPNTEAFF. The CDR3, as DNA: TGTGCCAGCAGTTTCGGTGGACAGCCGAACACTGAAGCTTTCTTT.

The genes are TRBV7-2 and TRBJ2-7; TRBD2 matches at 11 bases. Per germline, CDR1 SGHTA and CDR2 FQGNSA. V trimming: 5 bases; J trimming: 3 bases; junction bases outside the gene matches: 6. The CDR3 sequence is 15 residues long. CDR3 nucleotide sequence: TGTGCCAGCAGCGAGGGACTAGCGGAAATCTACGAGCAGTACTTC. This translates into CASSEGLAEIYEQYF.

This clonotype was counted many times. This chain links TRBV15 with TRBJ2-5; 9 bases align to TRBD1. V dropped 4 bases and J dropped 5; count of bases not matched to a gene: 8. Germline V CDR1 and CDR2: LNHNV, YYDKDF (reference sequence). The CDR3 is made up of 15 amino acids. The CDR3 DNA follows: TGTGCCACCAGCATCAAGACAGGGGGTTTGGAGACCCAGTACTTC. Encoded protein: CATSIKTGGLETQYF.

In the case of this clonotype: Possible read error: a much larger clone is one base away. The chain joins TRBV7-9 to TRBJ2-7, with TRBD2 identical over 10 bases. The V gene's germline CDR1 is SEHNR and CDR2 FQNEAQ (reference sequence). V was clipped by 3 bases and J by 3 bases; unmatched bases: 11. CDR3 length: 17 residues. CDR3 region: CASSLKAASGGGYEQYF. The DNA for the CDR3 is TGTGCCAGCAGCTTGAAGGCGGCCAGCGGGGGGGGCTACGAGCAGTACTTC.

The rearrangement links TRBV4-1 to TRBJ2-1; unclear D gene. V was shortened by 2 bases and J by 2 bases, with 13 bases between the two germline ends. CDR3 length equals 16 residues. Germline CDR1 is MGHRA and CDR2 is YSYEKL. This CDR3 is CASSQSRSGAYNEQFF. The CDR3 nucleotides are TGCGCCAGCAGCCAATCACGGTCAGGAGCCTACAATGAGCAGTTCTTC.

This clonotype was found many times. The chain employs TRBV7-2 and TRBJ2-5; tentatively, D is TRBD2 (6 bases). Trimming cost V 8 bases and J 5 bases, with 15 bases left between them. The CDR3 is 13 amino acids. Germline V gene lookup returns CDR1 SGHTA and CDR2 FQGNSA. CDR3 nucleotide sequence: TGTGCCAGCTGCGCGGGGCCCCCGGAGACCCAGTACTTC. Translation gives CASCAGPPETQYF.

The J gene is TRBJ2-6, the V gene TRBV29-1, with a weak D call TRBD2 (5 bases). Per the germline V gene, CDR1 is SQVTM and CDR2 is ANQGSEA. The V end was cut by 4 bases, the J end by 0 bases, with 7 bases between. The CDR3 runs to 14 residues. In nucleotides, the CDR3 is TGCAGCGTTGGGGCGGGCTCTGGGGCCAACGTCCTGACTTTC. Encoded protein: CSVGAGSGANVLTF.

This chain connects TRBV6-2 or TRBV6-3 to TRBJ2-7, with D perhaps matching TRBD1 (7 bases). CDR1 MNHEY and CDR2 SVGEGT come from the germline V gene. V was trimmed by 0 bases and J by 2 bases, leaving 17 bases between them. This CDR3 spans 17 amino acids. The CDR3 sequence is CASSYSDRLAHPYEQYF. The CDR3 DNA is TGTGCCAGCAGTTACTCGGACAGGCTAGCGCATCCCTACGAGCAGTACTTC.

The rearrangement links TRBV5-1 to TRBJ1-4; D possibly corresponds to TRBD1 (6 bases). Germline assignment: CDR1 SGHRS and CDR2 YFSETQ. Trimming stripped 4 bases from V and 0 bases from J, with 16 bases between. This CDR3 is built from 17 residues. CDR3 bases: TGCGCCAGCAGCCGCACAGGGAACCCCGCAACTAATGAAAAACTGTTTTTT. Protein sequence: CASSRTGNPATNEKLFF.

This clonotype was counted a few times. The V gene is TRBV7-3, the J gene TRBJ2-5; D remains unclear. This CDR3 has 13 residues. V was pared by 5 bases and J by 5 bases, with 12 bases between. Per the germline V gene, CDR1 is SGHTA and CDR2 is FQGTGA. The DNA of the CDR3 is TGTGCCAGCAGCCCGGGCGCGCTCGAGACCCAGTACTTC. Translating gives CASSPGALETQYF.

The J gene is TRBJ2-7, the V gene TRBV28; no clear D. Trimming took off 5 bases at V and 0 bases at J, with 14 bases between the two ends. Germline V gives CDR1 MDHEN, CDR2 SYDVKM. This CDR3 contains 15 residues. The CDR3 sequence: CASSIPSPHSYEQYF. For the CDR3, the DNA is TGTGCCAGCAGTATTCCTTCGCCCCACTCCTACGAGCAGTACTTC.

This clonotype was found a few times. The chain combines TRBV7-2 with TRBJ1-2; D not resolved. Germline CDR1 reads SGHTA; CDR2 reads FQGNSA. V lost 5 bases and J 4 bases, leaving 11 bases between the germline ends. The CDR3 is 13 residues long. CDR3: CASSRRELYGYTF. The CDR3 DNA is TGTGCCAGCAGCCGCCGCGAGCTCTATGGCTACACCTTC.

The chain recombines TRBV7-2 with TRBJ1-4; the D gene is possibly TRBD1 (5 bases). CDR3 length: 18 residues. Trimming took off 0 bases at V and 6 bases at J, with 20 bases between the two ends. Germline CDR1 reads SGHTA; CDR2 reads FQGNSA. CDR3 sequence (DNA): TGTGCCAGCAGCTTAGCGTTGGGTCTGGCAGGGAAAGATGAAAAACTGTTTTTT. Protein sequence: CASSLALGLAGKDEKLFF.

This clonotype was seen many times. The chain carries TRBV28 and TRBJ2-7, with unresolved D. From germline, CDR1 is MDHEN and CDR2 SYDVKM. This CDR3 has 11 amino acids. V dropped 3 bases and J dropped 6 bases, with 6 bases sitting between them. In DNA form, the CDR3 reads TGTGCCAGCAGTTTGCTGGCCGAGCAGTACTTC. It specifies CASSLLAEQYF. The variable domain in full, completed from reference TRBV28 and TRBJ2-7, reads DVKVTQSSRYLVKRTGEKVFLECVQDMDHENMFWYRQDPGLGLRLIYFSYDVKMKEKGDIPEGYSVSREKKERFSLILESASTNQTSMYLCASSLLAEQYFGPGTRLTVT.

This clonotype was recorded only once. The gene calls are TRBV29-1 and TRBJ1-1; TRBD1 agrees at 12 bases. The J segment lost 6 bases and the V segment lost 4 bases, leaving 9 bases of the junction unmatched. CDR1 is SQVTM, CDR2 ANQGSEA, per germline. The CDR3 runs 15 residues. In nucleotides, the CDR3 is TGCAGCGTTGTCGGGACAGGGGGCTATTTCGCTGAAGCTTTCTTT. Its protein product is CSVVGTGGYFAEAFF.

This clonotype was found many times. CDR3 amino acids: CASSPRDRGSSEQYF. CDR3 in DNA: TGTGCCAGCAGTCCCCGGGACAGGGGCTCGAGCGAGCAGTACTTC. The chain carries TRBV12-3 or TRBV12-4 and TRBJ2-7, with 10 positions matching TRBD1. V lost 5 bases to trimming and J lost 6 bases; unmatched junction nucleotides: 10. The CDR3 sequence is 15 residues long.

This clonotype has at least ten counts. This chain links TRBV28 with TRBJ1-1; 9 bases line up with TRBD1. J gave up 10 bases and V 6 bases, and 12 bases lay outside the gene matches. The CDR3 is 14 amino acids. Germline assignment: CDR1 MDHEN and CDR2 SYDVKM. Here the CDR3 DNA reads TGTGCCAGCAGACCCGCCGAAGGGACAGGGAGAGCTTTCTTT. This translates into CASRPAEGTGRAFF.

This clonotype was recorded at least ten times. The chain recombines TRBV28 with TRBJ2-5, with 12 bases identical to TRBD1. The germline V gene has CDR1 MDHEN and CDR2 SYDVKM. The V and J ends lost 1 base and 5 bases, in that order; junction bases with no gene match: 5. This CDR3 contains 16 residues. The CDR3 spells CASSLSGQGAYETQYF. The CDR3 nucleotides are TGTGCCAGCAGTTTATCGGGACAGGGGGCATATGAGACCCAGTACTTC.

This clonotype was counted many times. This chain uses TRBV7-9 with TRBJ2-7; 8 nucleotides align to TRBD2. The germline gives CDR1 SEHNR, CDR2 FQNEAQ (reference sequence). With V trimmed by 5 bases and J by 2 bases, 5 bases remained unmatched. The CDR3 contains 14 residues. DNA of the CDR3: TGTGCCAGCAGCGTTAGCGGGGCGGCCTACGAGCAGTACTTC. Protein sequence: CASSVSGAAYEQYF.

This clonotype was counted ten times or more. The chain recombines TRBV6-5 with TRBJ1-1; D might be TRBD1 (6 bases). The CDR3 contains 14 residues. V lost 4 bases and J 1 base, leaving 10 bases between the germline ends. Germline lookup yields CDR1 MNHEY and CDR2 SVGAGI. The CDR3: CASSWTDQNTEAFF. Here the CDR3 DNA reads TGTGCCAGCAGTTGGACAGATCAGAACACTGAAGCTTTCTTT.

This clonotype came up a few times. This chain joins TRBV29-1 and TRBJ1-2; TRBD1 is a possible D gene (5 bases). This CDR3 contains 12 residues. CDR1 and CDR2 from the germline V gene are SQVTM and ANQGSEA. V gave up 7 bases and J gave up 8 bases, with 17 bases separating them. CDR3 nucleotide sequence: TGCAGCGCCCCCGGGCAGGGAGGCGGCTACACCTTC. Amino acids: CSAPGQGGGYTF.

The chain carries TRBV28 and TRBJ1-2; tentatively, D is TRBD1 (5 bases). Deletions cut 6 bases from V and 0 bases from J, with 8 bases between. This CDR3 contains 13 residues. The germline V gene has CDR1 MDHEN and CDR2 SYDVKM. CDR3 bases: TGTGCCAGCAGGGACACCTCTAACTATGGCTACACCTTC. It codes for CASRDTSNYGYTF.

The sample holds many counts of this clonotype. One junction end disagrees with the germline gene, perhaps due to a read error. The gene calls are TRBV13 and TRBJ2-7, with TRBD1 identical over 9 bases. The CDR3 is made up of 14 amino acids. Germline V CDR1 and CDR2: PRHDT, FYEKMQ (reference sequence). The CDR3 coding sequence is TGTGCCAGCAGCTCTGGGACAGGGTCCGATTCTATGCACTTC. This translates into CASSSGTGSDSMHF.